This T cell receptor beta chain emerged from a study of blood T cell repertoires in COVID-19. Overall study: Researchers got acute and convalescent COVID-19 samples from the United States, Italy and Spain.

Each recovered donor of Cohort 3 presented with two negative PCRs, clearance, or symptom resolution. Sequenced by immunoSEQ multiplex PCR; TCRdb stores in-frame clones only, minus some. Among 310,000 or so clones listed, about nine tenths were seen once. Sequencing was performed on PBMCs or T cells enriched from blood (not recorded which). This clonotype was obtained from a woman aged 40 to 50 who had recovered from COVID-19.

The CDR3 DNA follows: TGTGCCAGCAGCCCCCCTGTCTCCTACAATGAGCAGTTCTTC. Amino acid sequence: CASSPPVSYNEQFF. This chain links TRBV11-3 with TRBJ2-1; the D is unclear. Germline CDR1 and CDR2: SGHNT and YENEEA. Trimming pared 5 bases from V and 0 bases from J, leaving 8 bases between. The CDR3 loop spans 14 amino acids. Full variable domain (outside the CDR3, taken from reference TRBV11-3 and TRBJ2-1): EAGVVQSPRYKIIEKKQPVAFWCNPISGHNTLYWYLQNLGQGPELLIRYENEEAVDDSQLPKDRFSAERLKGVDSTLKIQPAELGDSAVYLCASSPPVSYNEQFFGPGTRLTVL.